This note documents a single T cell receptor (beta chain) sequence. Its matching antigen is unknown. This CDR3 spans 15 amino acids. V was clipped by 4 bases and J by 4 bases; unmatched bases: 9. Germline V lookup: CDR1 SGHNT, CDR2 YYREEE (reference sequence). The data stem from a study of shared clonotypes between healthy human individuals. General study results and limits: Sampling was confined to blood; repertoires within tissues likely differ.

Method: immunoSEQ multiplex PCR; TCRdb's copy keeps in-frame clones and lacks some. Of around 2.3 million clones listed, approximately 94% were seen once; the top ten hold roughly 0.13%. This TCR was recovered from a man younger than 35 in good health. Sequencing input: naive CD4+ T cells sorted from blood. Subset in this sample: CD45RA+ positively selected. The V gene is TRBV5-4, the J gene TRBJ2-5; 8 bases align to TRBD2. CDR3 protein: CASSVDSGGRETQYF. In DNA, the CDR3 is TGTGCCAGCAGCGTGGACAGCGGGGGCCGAGAGACCCAGTACTTC.